The clone carrying this T cell receptor beta chain was detected only a few times. The antigen remains unidentified. Trimming cost V 3 bases and J 5 bases; bases outside gene matches: 1. CDR1 is ENHRY, CDR2 SYGVKD, per germline. The CDR3 spans 12 residues. Through a sample-barcoded 5' primer and a J-beta primer mix, a second PCR was run for about 7 to 12 cycles. TCRdb called the 5' RACE reads again in MiXCR, with one record for every CDR3 protein. The sample holds hundreds of thousands of distinct CDR3 sequences, 40% to 60% seen once. These data come from a study of blood T cells in healthy people across ages. Study-level findings and limits: Greater diversity and more naive CD4+ cells were seen in long-lived donors than in aged donors. It was not known whether donors were CMV positive (a possible confounder of expanded clonotype changes).

V and J are TRBV10-3 and TRBJ2-7, with 7 positions matching TRBD1. The clonotype originates from a man aged 25 to 40 in good health. Sequencing used blood. CDR3 amino acids: CAISDGTDEQYF. The DNA for the CDR3 is TGTGCCATCAGTGATGGGACAGACGAGCAGTACTTC.